Shown below are 28 T cell receptor beta chains from a single sample sequenced in a study of T cell responses to AZD1222 COVID-19 vaccine. TCRdb's table, derived via immunoSEQ multiplex PCR, lists solely in-frame clones and lacks some. The sample carries roughly 150,000 clones, approximately 90% recorded once. Material: peripheral blood, obtained on day 0 of AZD1222 vaccination. The receptors were gathered from an adult in good health.

The gene calls are TRBV7-6 and TRBJ2-7; 11 bases are a match to TRBD1. Losses at the gene ends were 6 bases for V and 2 bases for J; bases not matched to a gene: 6. The CDR3 has 15 amino acids. Germline lookup yields CDR1 SGHVS and CDR2 FNYEAQ. The CDR3 loop is CASSSPGQGAYEQYF. The CDR3 DNA follows: TGTGCCAGCAGTTCCCCGGGACAGGGGGCCTACGAGCAGTACTTC.

The rearrangement links TRBV9 to TRBJ2-3, with D possibly TRBD2 on 6 matching bases. V dropped 0 bases and J dropped 3 bases, with 17 bases sitting between them. The length of the CDR3 is 17 residues. Germline V lookup: CDR1 SGDLS, CDR2 YYNGEE. The CDR3 DNA reads TGTGCCAGCAGCGTAGCGGGAGAGGGGTTTGGGACAGATACGCAGTATTTT. Protein: CASSVAGEGFGTDTQYF.

This chain links TRBV7-6 with TRBJ2-5; D is uncertain. The CDR3 contains 14 residues. V lost 1 base and J lost 2, with 8 bases in between. Germline V lookup: CDR1 SGHVS, CDR2 FNYEAQ. The CDR3 DNA sequence: TGTGCCAGCAGCTTAGTATATAGACAAGAGACCCAGTACTTC. This encodes CASSLVYRQETQYF.

Here the CDR3 DNA reads TGTGCCAGCTCACCCCAAGGGGATCATTACGAGCAGTACTTC. This translates into CASSPQGDHYEQYF. V gene TRBV18 combines with J gene TRBJ2-7, with D perhaps TRBD1 (5 bases). Germline CDR1 is KGHSH and CDR2 is LQKENI. V was trimmed by 3 bases and J by 4 bases, leaving 13 bases between them. The CDR3 spans 14 residues.

This chain links TRBV10-3 with TRBJ2-1; 11 bases are shared with TRBD1. Germline CDR1 is ENHRY and CDR2 is SYGVKD. This CDR3 has 15 amino acids. Trimming cost V 4 bases and J 6 bases; bases outside gene matches: 5. CDR3 residues: CAISGGTGGRNEQFF. The CDR3 DNA sequence: TGTGCCATCAGTGGGGGGACAGGGGGTCGCAATGAGCAGTTCTTC.

The genes are TRBV19 and TRBJ2-7; D ambiguous. Deletions cut 3 bases from V and 0 bases from J, with 9 bases between. The CDR3 spans 14 residues. From germline, CDR1 is LNHDA and CDR2 SQIVND (reference sequence). CDR3 coding DNA: TGTGCCAGTAGTATGTCCCCCAGCTCCTACGAGCAGTACTTC. It specifies CASSMSPSSYEQYF.

The chain recombines TRBV24-1 with TRBJ1-1, with 12 bases that match TRBD1. Germline trimming cut 3 bases from V and 12 bases from J; bases unmatched to any gene: 7. The CDR3 loop spans 14 amino acids. From germline, CDR1 is KGHDR and CDR2 SFDVKD. Here the CDR3 reads CATSDGGTGGMSFF. The CDR3 region has the DNA TGTGCCACCAGTGATGGAGGGACAGGGGGCATGTCTTTCTTT.

This sequence joins TRBV18 and TRBJ1-4; TRBD1 matches at 9 bases. Germline assignment: CDR1 KGHSH and CDR2 LQKENI. The CDR3 contains 15 residues. The J segment lost 6 bases and the V segment lost 8 bases, leaving 10 bases of the junction unmatched. CDR3 region: CASPHRGPVYEKLFF. The DNA for the CDR3 is TGTGCCAGCCCACACAGGGGGCCGGTGTATGAAAAACTGTTTTTT. Based on the CDR3 plus reference TRBV18 and TRBJ1-4, the full variable domain is NAGVMQNPRHLVRRRGQEARLRCSPMKGHSHVYWYRQLPEEGLKFMVYLQKENIIDESGMPKERFSAEFPKEGPSILRIQQVVRGDSAAYFCASPHRGPVYEKLFFGSGTQLSVL.

The genes are TRBV18 and TRBJ2-7; the D gene is possibly TRBD1 (5 bases). Germline V lookup: CDR1 KGHSH, CDR2 LQKENI. V gave up 3 bases and J gave up 2 bases, with 11 bases separating them. This CDR3 is 14 amino acids long. The CDR3 loop is CASSPQTEAYEQYF. CDR3 DNA sequence: TGTGCCAGCTCACCGCAGACAGAGGCCTACGAGCAGTACTTC.

The chain carries TRBV3-1 (or the pseudogene TRBV3-2) and TRBJ1-6; 8 positions match TRBD1. The CDR3 is made up of 16 amino acids. Germline loops: CDR1 LGHDT, CDR2 YNNKEL (reference sequence). The junction had 7 bases not matched to a gene; V was cut back by 2 bases and J by 7 bases. The CDR3 is CASSQPRQGTNSPLHF. Written as DNA, the CDR3 is TGTGCCAGCAGCCAACCACGACAGGGGACCAATTCACCCCTCCACTTT.

V gene TRBV5-4 combines with J gene TRBJ1-1; tentative D call: TRBD1 (5 bases). The ends were cut back, 0 bases at V and 0 bases at J, with 15 bases in the middle. This CDR3 has 17 residues. Germline lookup yields CDR1 SGHNT and CDR2 YYREEE (reference sequence). DNA for the CDR3: TGTGCCAGCAGCTTGGACCCCCCTGGGGGGGTGAACACTGAAGCTTTCTTT. The encoded protein is CASSLDPPGGVNTEAFF.

The chain combines TRBV10-3 with TRBJ1-1; no definite D call. The CDR3 has 11 residues. CDR1 and CDR2 from the germline V gene are ENHRY and SYGVKD. V lost 11 bases and J 8 bases, leaving 15 bases between the germline ends. CDR3 residues: CASYDGVEAFF. CDR3 DNA: TGTGCCTCCTATGACGGGGTAGAAGCTTTCTTT.

This clone was recorded once. This rearrangement joins TRBV15 to TRBJ2-7; maybe TRBD1 (6 bases). The germline V gene has CDR1 LNHNV and CDR2 YYDKDF (reference sequence). The CDR3 totals 14 residues. V was trimmed by 3 bases and J by 0 bases, leaving 9 bases between them. CDR3 residues: CATSRGTNSYEQYF. The CDR3 coding sequence is TGTGCCACCAGCAGGGGGACAAACTCCTACGAGCAGTACTTC. Full variable domain (rest looked up from reference TRBV15 and TRBJ2-7): DAMVIQNPRYQVTQFGKPVTLSCSQTLNHNVMYWYQQKSSQAPKLLFHYYDKDFNNEADTPDNFQSRRPNTSFCFLDIRSPGLGDTAMYLCATSRGTNSYEQYFGPGTRLTVT.

The V call is TRBV30, the J call TRBJ1-5; D possibly corresponds to TRBD1 (6 bases). The germline CDR1 and CDR2 sequences are GTSNPN and SVGIG (reference sequence). Trimming took 1 base from V and 3 from J, leaving 13 bases between them. This CDR3 region has 15 residues. CDR3 loop: CAWSAGQSFNQPQHF. CDR3 nucleotide sequence: TGTGCCTGGAGTGCTGGACAGTCCTTCAATCAGCCCCAGCATTTT.

CDR3 coding DNA: TGTGCCAGCAGACCAAGGGTGCAGTTTTATGGCTACACCTTC. Protein sequence: CASRPRVQFYGYTF. The chain is built from TRBV28 and TRBJ1-2; D not certain. Germline V gene data show CDR1 as MDHEN and CDR2 as SYDVKM. The CDR3 loop spans 14 amino acids. Trimming took off 6 bases at V and 5 bases at J, with 16 bases between the two ends.

On this clone itself: Because the CDR3 is missing its conserved closing phenylalanine or tryptophan, this is likely a read error. No DNA is shown, since the ends of the CDR3 on it are uncertain; the CDR3 is the one TCRdb lists. The rearrangement links TRBV6-2 or TRBV6-3 to TRBJ2-3; the table's D call TRBD2 went unverified against the DNA. Germline CDR1 and CDR2: MNHEY and SVGEGT. Counting both end residues, the CDR3 totals 12 amino acids. The CDR3 spells CASSSTSGAPLL.

The chain employs TRBV27 and TRBJ2-3, with unresolved D. The CDR3 extends over 14 amino acids. Trimming cost V 2 bases and J 2 bases, with 8 bases left between them. Germline CDR1 reads MNHEY; CDR2 reads SMNVEV (reference sequence). CDR3: CASSLVGFTDTQYF. For the CDR3, the DNA is TGTGCCAGCAGTTTAGTGGGGTTCACAGATACGCAGTATTTT.

The chain recombines TRBV11-3 with TRBJ2-1; 9 bases are shared with TRBD2. The CDR3 runs to 16 residues. Germline V gene lookup returns CDR1 SGHNT and CDR2 YENEEA. Trimming cost V 0 bases and J 8 bases; bases outside gene matches: 8. The CDR3 loop is CASSLEGGRGAHEQFF. The DNA for the CDR3 is TGTGCCAGCAGCTTAGAGGGCGGGAGGGGGGCACATGAGCAGTTCTTC.

The chain joins TRBV24-1 to TRBJ2-3; a possible D gene is TRBD2 (5 bases). Germline-derived CDR1 and CDR2 are KGHDR and SFDVKD. Trimming took 3 bases from V and 2 from J, leaving 11 bases between them. This CDR3 is 15 amino acids long. The CDR3 region has the DNA TGTGCCACCAGTGATAACAGAGGGCTCACAGATACGCAGTATTTT. Amino acid sequence: CATSDNRGLTDTQYF.

V usage is TRBV6-2 or TRBV6-3 and J usage is TRBJ2-6; TRBD2 is a possible D gene (6 bases). Germline V gene data show CDR1 as MNHEY and CDR2 as SVGEGT. V lost 5 bases, J lost 6 bases, and 8 bases lay in between. The CDR3 spans 13 residues. The CDR3: CASSTGLANVLTF. The CDR3, as DNA: TGTGCCAGCAGTACGGGACTGGCCAACGTCCTGACTTTC.

The gene calls are TRBV27 and TRBJ2-1; D ambiguous. CDR1 MNHEY and CDR2 SMNVEV come from the germline V gene (reference sequence). Trimming removed 4 bases from V and 6 bases from J, with 10 bases in between. CDR3 length equals 13 residues. The CDR3 region has the DNA TGTGCCAGCAGTTCAGGACCGGGCAATGAGCAGTTCTTC. Translating gives CASSSGPGNEQFF.

The V and J genes are TRBV19 and TRBJ1-4; D uncertain. The CDR3 covers 14 residues. The germline V gene has CDR1 LNHDA and CDR2 SQIVND (reference sequence). Deletions cut 4 bases from V and 6 bases from J, with 12 bases between. The CDR3 here is CASSSFGADEKLFF. CDR3 bases: TGTGCCAGTAGTAGCTTCGGAGCCGATGAAAAACTGTTTTTT.

The rearrangement links TRBV7-9 to TRBJ1-4; no clear D gene. The germline V and J ends were trimmed by 0 bases and 8 bases, with 13 bases remaining between them. The germline V gene encodes CDR1 SEHNR and CDR2 FQNEAQ (reference sequence). CDR3 length: 15 amino acids. This CDR3 reads CASSLAGPKQEKLFF. The CDR3 coding sequence is TGTGCCAGCAGCTTAGCCGGGCCAAAGCAGGAAAAACTGTTTTTT.

The chain recombines TRBV19 with TRBJ2-7, with D hard to call. The CDR3 has 14 residues. The germline V gene encodes CDR1 LNHDA and CDR2 SQIVND (reference sequence). V dropped 0 bases and J dropped 2 bases, with 8 bases sitting between them. For the CDR3, the DNA is TGTGCCAGTAGTATAGATCACACAACCTACGAGCAGTACTTC. Encoded protein: CASSIDHTTYEQYF.

The chain couples TRBV5-1 to TRBJ2-3, with a possible D match to TRBD2 (6 bases). Looked up from germline, CDR1 is SGHRS and CDR2 is YFSETQ. The CDR3 length is 17 residues. Trimming cost V 4 bases and J 4 bases, with 22 bases left between them. The chain's CDR3 is CASSTWSGSYTADTQYF. The CDR3 bases are TGCGCCAGCAGCACTTGGAGCGGGTCGTACACAGCAGATACGCAGTATTTT.

The rearrangement uses TRBV28 and TRBJ1-1, with no clear D. Germline CDR1 is MDHEN and CDR2 is SYDVKM. The CDR3 length is 13 residues. Trimming stripped 6 bases from V and 4 bases from J, with 12 bases between. The CDR3 here is CASSPREGTEAFF. CDR3 sequence (DNA): TGTGCCAGCAGCCCCCGGGAGGGCACTGAAGCTTTCTTT.

This clone appeared a few times. The chain is built from TRBV5-8 and TRBJ1-2; D remains unclear. The germline CDR1 and CDR2 sequences are SGHTS and YDEGEE. The CDR3 extends over 15 amino acids. Between the trimmed V and J ends, which lost 2 bases and 4 bases, there was a span of 15 bases. The CDR3 loop reads CASSFRTGGIYGYTF. In DNA, the CDR3 is TGTGCCAGCAGCTTTAGGACCGGAGGGATCTATGGCTACACCTTC. The full variable domain, in which reference TRBV5-8 and TRBJ1-2 provide the parts outside the CDR3, is EAGVTQSPTHLIKTRGQQATLRCSPISGHTSVYWYQQALGLGLQFLLWYDEGEERNRGNFPPRFSGRQFPNYSSELNVNALELEDSALYLCASSFRTGGIYGYTFGSGTRLTVV.

This chain joins TRBV4-3 and TRBJ2-6; 10 bases line up with TRBD1. The V segment lost 1 base and the J segment 1 base; nucleotides outside the gene matches: 4. The length of the CDR3 is 18 residues. Germline V lookup: CDR1 LGHNA, CDR2 YSLEER. The CDR3 here is CASSQGGQGLSGANVLTF. CDR3 DNA: TGCGCCAGCAGCCAAGGGGGACAGGGGTTGTCTGGGGCCAACGTCCTGACTTTC.